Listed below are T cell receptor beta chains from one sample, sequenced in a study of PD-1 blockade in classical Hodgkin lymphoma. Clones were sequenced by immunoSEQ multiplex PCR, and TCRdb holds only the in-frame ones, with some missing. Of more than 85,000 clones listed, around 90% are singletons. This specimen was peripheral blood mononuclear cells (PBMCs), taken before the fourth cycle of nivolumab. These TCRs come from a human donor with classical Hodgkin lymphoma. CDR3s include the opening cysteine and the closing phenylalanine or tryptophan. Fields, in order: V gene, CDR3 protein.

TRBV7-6 CASSRGGLAEGAQETQYF
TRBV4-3 CASSQSGFYNEQFF
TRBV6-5 CASSLSGTSYNEQFF
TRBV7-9 CASSRPWESSGNTIYF
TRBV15 CATSRLAEEETQYF
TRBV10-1 CASSDNYQETQYF
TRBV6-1 CASSLHTGFDQPQHF
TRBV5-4 CASSAAGNVAYNEQFF
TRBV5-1 CASSLIYGEFEAFF
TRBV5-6 CASSLAGREYTEAFF
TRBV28 CASSRGGETQYF
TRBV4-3 CASTWYRDRDNGYTF
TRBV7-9 CASSVTSRDRSSYNEQFF
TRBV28 CASSPGQPNEKLFF
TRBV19 CASSTPGRWDEKLFF
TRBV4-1 CASSQSPVSGNTIYF
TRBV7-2 CASSPGRPDYGYTF
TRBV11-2 CASSPLVEGSYNEQFF
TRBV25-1 CASSSDYEQYF
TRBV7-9 CASSLSGRQNYGYTF
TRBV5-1 CASSLEGSRIYEQYF
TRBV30 CAWSVLHSYNSPLHF
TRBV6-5 CASSYSKTGSYGYTF
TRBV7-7 CASSLTSDAGTQYF
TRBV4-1 CASSQPGGRYNEQFF
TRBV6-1 CASSGNRDLRPQHF
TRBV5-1 CASSLQLGEDGYTF
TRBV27 CASSPLSSGGYTF
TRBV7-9 CASSLALAGARNEQFF
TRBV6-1 CASSDLGSFYEQYF
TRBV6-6 CASSYDSLNTEAFF
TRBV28 CASSEDSGYTF
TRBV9 CASSADVGNNEQFF
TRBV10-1 CASSLVQGEADTQYF
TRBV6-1 CASSALTGAWGYTF
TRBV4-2 CASEGQAYGYTF
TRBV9 CASSVLPGAQLHDEQYF
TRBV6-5 CASSYSRGAKNIQYF
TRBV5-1 CASSYLAGGERRIETQYF
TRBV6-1 CASSDLGNTEAFF
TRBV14 CASSLGGSVDTQYF
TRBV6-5 CASREPGPNTEAFF
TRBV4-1 CASSQEPSGSIGTGELFF
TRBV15 CATSRPPDSFDSRNPSKHEQYF
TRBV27 CASSLTLNTEAFF
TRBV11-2 CASSHERGEQYF
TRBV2 CASGDGTAITEAFF
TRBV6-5 CASTRTTNEKLFF
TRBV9 CASSFRDSTDTQYF
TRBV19 CASSITGALNTEAFF
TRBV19 CASSLRASSNQPQHF